The rows below give T cell receptor beta chains drawn from one sample of a study of shared clonotypes between healthy human individuals. Some clones are missing from TCRdb's copy, which holds only in-frame ones; the method was immunoSEQ multiplex PCR. The sample carries some 2 million clones, around 95% recorded once. Sequenced: naive CD4+ T cells sorted from blood. The receptors were gathered from a man younger than 35 in good health. Each CDR3 is given with its conserved first and last residue. A D gene is named only where the DNA matches it firmly.

V gene	J gene	D gene	CDR3 DNA	CDR3 protein
TRBV9	TRBJ2-2	NA	TGTGCCAGCAGCGTAGTTGCCAGCCTGAACACCGGGGAGCTGTTTTTT	CASSVVASLNTGELFF
TRBV5-4	TRBJ2-3	NA	TGTGCCAGCAGCTTGGCGGGGCTGGAGGCAGATACGCAGTATTTT	CASSLAGLEADTQYF
TRBV7-3	TRBJ1-6	TRBD1	TGTGCCAGCAGCTTCCACCCTCGACCGGGACAGACAAATTCACCCCTCCACTTT	CASSFHPRPGQTNSPLHF
TRBV10-1	TRBJ1-1	TRBD1	TGCGCCAGCAGTCCTACAGGGGCTGGCACTGAAGCTTTCTTT	CASSPTGAGTEAFF
TRBV28	TRBJ2-5	NA	TGTGCCAGCAGTTTCCTCTGGGACCTGAGTCTCCTAAGACAATTAGAGACCCAGTACTTC	CASSFLWDLSLLRQLETQYF
TRBV6-5	TRBJ1-2	TRBD1	TGTGCCAGCAGTTACTTACAGGGGGGAACTAACTATGGCTACACCTTC	CASSYLQGGTNYGYTF
TRBV9	TRBJ2-7	TRBD1	TGTGCCAGCAGCGTAACCCCCCTCGGACAGGGGGGCTCCTACGAGCAGTACTTC	CASSVTPLGQGGSYEQYF
TRBV10-2	TRBJ2-1	NA	TGCGCCAGCCTCAGGGGGGCCAATGAGCAGTTCTTC	CASLRGANEQFF
TRBV6-6	TRBJ1-1	NA	TGTGCCAGCAGTTACTCGACTTCGGGGAACACTGAAGCTTTCTTT	CASSYSTSGNTEAFF
TRBV27	TRBJ1-5	NA	TGTGCCAATCAGGGTACCAATCAGCCCCAGCATTTT	CANQGTNQPQHF
TRBV5-1	TRBJ2-7	NA	TGCGCCAGCAGCTTGGGAGACAGGAACGAGCAGTACTTC	CASSLGDRNEQYF
TRBV2	TRBJ2-7	TRBD1	TGTGCCAGCAGTCGTCAGGACAGGGTAATCTGGAAGTACTTC	CASSRQDRVIWKYF
TRBV11-2	TRBJ1-1	NA	TGTGCCAGCAGCTTAGGTTCCGGGAACACTGAAGCTTTCTTT	CASSLGSGNTEAFF
TRBV5-6	TRBJ2-3	TRBD2	TGTGCCAGCAGCCCCCTAGCGGGCGCTAGCACAGATACGCAGTATTTT	CASSPLAGASTDTQYF
TRBV6-1	TRBJ1-1	NA	TGTGCCAGCAGCCCCCGTCCGGGGGCTGAAGCTTTCTTT	CASSPRPGAEAFF
TRBV2	TRBJ1-1	TRBD1	TGTGCCAGCAGTCAGGGGGAGAACACTGAAGCTTTCTTT	CASSQGENTEAFF
TRBV28	TRBJ1-1	NA	TGTGCCAGCAGTTTTGGGGCTCGAGGAGAAGCTTTCTTT	CASSFGARGEAFF
TRBV2	TRBJ1-4	NA	TGTGCCAGCAGTGAAGTTCGGACCACGAATGAAAAACTGTTTTTT	CASSEVRTTNEKLFF
TRBV20-1	TRBJ1-2	NA	TGCAGTGCTAGCTCGAACTATGGCTACACCTTC	CSASSNYGYTF
TRBV5-1	TRBJ2-3	NA	TGCGCCAGCAGCTTCGACAGGGACTTTTACACAGATACGCAGTATTTT	CASSFDRDFYTDTQYF
TRBV4-1	TRBJ1-1	NA	TGCGCCAGCAGCCAATCGGCTTCAGGTGTTTTCGCTGAAGCTTTCTTT	CASSQSASGVFAEAFF
TRBV7-2	TRBJ2-1	NA	TGTGCCAGCAGCTTAGCGGGTTATTTCAATGAGCAGTTCTTC	CASSLAGYFNEQFF
TRBV5-6	TRBJ2-5	TRBD1	TGTGCCAGCAGGAGTGCCGGGACAGGGACAGAGACCCAGTACTTC	CASRSAGTGTETQYF
TRBV5-6	TRBJ2-7	NA	TGTGCCAGCAGCTTGGGCCCGGGACACAGCTCCTACGAGCAGTACTTC	CASSLGPGHSSYEQYF
TRBV7-6	TRBJ1-5	NA	TGTGCCAGCAGCCTGCGTAGATGTCCTCAGCCCCAGCATTTT	CASSLRRCPQPQHF